This T cell receptor beta chain was recovered during a study of identical twins. Healthy Caucasian donors formed the entire cohort. cDNA molecules carried unique molecular identifiers, and template switching added a universal primer site. TCRdb ran MiXCR on the 5' RACE reads and lists one entry per CDR3 protein. The sample lists 1.5 million to 2 million distinct CDR3 sequences; under 35% were seen once. Study findings and constraints: Invariant MAIT and iNKT cells may have partly biased zero-insertion analyses.

Germline lookup yields CDR1 SGDLS and CDR2 YYNGEE. The CDR3 is 16 residues long. The J segment lost 4 bases and the V segment lost 3 bases, leaving 5 bases of the junction unmatched. A remark on this clonotype: Its target is not known.

Sequencing was done on a sample of cord blood. The gene calls are TRBV9 and TRBJ2-3, with 13 positions matching TRBD2. This receptor was identified in a newborn girl in good health. This CDR3 is CASSARTSGGPDTQYF. The CDR3, as DNA: TGTGCCAGCAGCGCCAGGACTAGCGGGGGACCAGATACGCAGTATTTT. The variable domain in full, completed from reference TRBV9 and TRBJ2-3, reads DSGVTQTPKHLITATGQRVTLRCSPRSGDLSVYWYQQSLDQGLQFLIQYYNGEERAKGNILERFSAQQFPDLHSELNLSSLELGDSALYFCASSARTSGGPDTQYFGPGTRLTVL.